This T cell receptor beta chain appears in the sequencing data of a study of T-cell reconstitution after alpha-beta-depleted transplantation in children. Study-level results: For some patients, TCRbeta diversity was high at day 60 because of recipient T cells and thymic progenitors that survived.

To note about this clonotype: Its antigen is currently unknown. A read error may account for a junction end that differs from germline.

This CDR3 contains 17 residues. Germline V lookup: CDR1 SGHDT, CDR2 YYEEEE. TCRbeta library preparation incorporated unique molecular identifiers. A single record per CDR3 protein comes from TCRdb applying MiXCR to the PCR reads. This table holds 500,000 to 600,000 distinct CDR3 sequences, more than 20% found once. The chain combines TRBV5-6 with TRBJ2-1, with 15 positions matching TRBD2. This clonotype was sampled from a boy under three years old with Wiskott-Aldrich syndrome, due to receive a stem cell transplant. The source material was PBMCs, sampled before TCRalphabeta/CD19-depleted stem cell transplant. The CDR3 loop reads CAISAGTSGRKWNEQFF. The DNA for the CDR3 is TGTGCCATCAGCGCGGGGACTAGCGGGAGGAAATGGAATGAGCAGTTCTTC.